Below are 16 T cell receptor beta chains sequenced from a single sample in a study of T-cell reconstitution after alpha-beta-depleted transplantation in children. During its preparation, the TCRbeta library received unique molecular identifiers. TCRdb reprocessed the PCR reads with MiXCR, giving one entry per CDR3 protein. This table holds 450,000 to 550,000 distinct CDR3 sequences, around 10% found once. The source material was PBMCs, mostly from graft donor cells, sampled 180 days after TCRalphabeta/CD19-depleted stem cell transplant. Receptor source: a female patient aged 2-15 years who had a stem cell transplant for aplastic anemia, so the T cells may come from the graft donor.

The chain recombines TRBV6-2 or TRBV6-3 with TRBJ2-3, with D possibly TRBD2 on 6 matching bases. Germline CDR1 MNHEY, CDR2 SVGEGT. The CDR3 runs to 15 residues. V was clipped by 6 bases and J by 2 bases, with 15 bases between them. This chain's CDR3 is CASSRLVKNTDTQYF. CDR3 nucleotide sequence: TGTGCCAGCAGCCGACTAGTAAAAAACACAGATACGCAGTATTTT.

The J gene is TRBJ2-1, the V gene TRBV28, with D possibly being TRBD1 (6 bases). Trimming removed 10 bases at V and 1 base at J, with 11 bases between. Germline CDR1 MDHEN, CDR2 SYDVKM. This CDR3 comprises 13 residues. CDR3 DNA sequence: TGTGCCACCAGGACAGAGTCCTACAATGAGCAGTTCTTC. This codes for CATRTESYNEQFF. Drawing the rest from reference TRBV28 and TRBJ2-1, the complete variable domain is DVKVTQSSRYLVKRTGEKVFLECVQDMDHENMFWYRQDPGLGLRLIYFSYDVKMKEKGDIPEGYSVSREKKERFSLILESASTNQTSMYLCATRTESYNEQFFGPGTRLTVL.

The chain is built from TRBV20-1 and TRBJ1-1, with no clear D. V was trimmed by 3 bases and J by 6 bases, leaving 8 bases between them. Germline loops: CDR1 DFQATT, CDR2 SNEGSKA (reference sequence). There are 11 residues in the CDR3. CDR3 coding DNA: TGCAGTGCTAGTATCGGCTCTGAAGCTTTCTTT. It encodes CSASIGSEAFF.

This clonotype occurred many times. Here the CDR3 reads CASSLPGIVYNEQFF. In DNA form, the CDR3 reads TGTGCCAGCAGCTTACCCGGGATAGTCTACAATGAGCAGTTCTTC. The rearrangement joins TRBV7-9 to TRBJ2-1; D may be TRBD2 (5 bases). CDR3 size: 15 residues. V was trimmed by 2 bases and J by 3 bases, leaving 11 bases between them. CDR1 SEHNR and CDR2 FQNEAQ come from the germline V gene (reference sequence).

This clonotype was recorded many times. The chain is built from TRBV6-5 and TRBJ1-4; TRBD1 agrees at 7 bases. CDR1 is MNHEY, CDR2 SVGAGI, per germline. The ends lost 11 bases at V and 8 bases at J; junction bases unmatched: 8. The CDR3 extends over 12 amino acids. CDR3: CAVGQINEKLFF. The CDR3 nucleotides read TGTGCCGTGGGACAGATTAACGAAAAACTGTTTTTT.

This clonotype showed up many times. The DNA of the CDR3 is TGTGCCAGCAGCCCCGGCTTTCTCACAGATACGCAGTATTTT. Residues: CASSPGFLTDTQYF. The V call is TRBV12-3 or TRBV12-4, the J call TRBJ2-3; D is undetermined. Trimming took 6 bases from V and 2 from J, leaving 12 bases between them. The CDR3 consists of 14 residues.

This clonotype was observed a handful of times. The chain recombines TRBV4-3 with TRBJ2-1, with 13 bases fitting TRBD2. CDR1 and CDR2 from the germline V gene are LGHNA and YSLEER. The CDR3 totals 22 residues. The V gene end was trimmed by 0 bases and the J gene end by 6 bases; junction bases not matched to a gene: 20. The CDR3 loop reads CASSQDYLFLFRLAGGGNEQFF. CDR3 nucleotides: TGCGCCAGCAGCCAAGATTATCTCTTTTTATTTAGACTAGCGGGAGGAGGCAATGAGCAGTTCTTC.

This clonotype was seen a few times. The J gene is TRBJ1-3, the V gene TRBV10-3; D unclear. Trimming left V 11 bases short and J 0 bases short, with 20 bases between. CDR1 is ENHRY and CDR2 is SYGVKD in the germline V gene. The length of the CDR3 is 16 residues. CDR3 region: CAVVGEQTFSGNTIYF. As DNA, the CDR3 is TGTGCCGTGGTCGGGGAGCAAACCTTCTCTGGAAACACCATATATTTT.

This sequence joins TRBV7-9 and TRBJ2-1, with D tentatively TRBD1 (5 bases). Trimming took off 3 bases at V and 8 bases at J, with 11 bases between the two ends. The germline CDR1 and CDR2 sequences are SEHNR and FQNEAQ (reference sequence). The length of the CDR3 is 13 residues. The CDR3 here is CASSLGRADEQFF. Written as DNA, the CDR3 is TGTGCCAGCAGCTTGGGCAGGGCTGATGAGCAGTTCTTC.

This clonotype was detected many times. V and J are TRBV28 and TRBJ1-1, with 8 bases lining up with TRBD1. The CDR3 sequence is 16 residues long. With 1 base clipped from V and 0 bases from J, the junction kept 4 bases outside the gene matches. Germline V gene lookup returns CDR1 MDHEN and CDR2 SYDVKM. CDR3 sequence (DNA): TGTGCCAGCAGTTTATCTGCAGGGGGCCTGAACACTGAAGCTTTCTTT. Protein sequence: CASSLSAGGLNTEAFF.

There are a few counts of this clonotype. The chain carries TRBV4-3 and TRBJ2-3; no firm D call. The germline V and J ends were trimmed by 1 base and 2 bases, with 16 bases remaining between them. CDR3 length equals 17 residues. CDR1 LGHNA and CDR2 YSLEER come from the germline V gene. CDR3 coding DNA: TGCGCCAGCAGCCAAGGAGTGCGCCAGATCATCACAGATACGCAGTATTTT. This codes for CASSQGVRQIITDTQYF.

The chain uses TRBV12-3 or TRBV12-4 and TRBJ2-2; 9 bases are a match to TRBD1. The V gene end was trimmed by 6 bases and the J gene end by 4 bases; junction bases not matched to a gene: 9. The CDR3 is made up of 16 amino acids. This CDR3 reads CASRDTGGWGTGELFF. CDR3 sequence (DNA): TGTGCCAGCAGGGATACAGGGGGCTGGGGCACCGGGGAGCTGTTTTTT.

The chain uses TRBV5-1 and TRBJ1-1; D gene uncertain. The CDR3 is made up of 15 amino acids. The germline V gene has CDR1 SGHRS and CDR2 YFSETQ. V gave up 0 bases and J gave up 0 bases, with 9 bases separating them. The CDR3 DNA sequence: TGCGCCAGCAGCTTGGTGGCAGCAATGAACACTGAAGCTTTCTTT. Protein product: CASSLVAAMNTEAFF.

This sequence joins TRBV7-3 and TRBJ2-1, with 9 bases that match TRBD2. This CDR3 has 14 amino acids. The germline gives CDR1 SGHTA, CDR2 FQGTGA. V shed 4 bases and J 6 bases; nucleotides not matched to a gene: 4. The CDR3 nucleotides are TGTGCCAGCAGCTCGAGTAGCGGGAGCAATGAGCAGTTCTTC. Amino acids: CASSSSSGSNEQFF.

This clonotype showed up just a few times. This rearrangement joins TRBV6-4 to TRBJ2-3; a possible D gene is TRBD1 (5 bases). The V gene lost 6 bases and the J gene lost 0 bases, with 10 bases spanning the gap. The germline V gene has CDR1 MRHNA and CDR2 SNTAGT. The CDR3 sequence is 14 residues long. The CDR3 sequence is CASRIQASTDTQYF. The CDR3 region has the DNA TGTGCCAGCAGGATACAGGCCAGCACAGATACGCAGTATTTT.

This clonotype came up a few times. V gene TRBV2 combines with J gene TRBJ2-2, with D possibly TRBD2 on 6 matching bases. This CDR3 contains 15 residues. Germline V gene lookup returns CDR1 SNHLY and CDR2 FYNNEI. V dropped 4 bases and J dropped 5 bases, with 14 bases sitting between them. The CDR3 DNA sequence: TGTGCCAGCAGTGTCCCCCGGGAGAAGACCGGGGAGCTGTTTTTT. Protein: CASSVPREKTGELFF.